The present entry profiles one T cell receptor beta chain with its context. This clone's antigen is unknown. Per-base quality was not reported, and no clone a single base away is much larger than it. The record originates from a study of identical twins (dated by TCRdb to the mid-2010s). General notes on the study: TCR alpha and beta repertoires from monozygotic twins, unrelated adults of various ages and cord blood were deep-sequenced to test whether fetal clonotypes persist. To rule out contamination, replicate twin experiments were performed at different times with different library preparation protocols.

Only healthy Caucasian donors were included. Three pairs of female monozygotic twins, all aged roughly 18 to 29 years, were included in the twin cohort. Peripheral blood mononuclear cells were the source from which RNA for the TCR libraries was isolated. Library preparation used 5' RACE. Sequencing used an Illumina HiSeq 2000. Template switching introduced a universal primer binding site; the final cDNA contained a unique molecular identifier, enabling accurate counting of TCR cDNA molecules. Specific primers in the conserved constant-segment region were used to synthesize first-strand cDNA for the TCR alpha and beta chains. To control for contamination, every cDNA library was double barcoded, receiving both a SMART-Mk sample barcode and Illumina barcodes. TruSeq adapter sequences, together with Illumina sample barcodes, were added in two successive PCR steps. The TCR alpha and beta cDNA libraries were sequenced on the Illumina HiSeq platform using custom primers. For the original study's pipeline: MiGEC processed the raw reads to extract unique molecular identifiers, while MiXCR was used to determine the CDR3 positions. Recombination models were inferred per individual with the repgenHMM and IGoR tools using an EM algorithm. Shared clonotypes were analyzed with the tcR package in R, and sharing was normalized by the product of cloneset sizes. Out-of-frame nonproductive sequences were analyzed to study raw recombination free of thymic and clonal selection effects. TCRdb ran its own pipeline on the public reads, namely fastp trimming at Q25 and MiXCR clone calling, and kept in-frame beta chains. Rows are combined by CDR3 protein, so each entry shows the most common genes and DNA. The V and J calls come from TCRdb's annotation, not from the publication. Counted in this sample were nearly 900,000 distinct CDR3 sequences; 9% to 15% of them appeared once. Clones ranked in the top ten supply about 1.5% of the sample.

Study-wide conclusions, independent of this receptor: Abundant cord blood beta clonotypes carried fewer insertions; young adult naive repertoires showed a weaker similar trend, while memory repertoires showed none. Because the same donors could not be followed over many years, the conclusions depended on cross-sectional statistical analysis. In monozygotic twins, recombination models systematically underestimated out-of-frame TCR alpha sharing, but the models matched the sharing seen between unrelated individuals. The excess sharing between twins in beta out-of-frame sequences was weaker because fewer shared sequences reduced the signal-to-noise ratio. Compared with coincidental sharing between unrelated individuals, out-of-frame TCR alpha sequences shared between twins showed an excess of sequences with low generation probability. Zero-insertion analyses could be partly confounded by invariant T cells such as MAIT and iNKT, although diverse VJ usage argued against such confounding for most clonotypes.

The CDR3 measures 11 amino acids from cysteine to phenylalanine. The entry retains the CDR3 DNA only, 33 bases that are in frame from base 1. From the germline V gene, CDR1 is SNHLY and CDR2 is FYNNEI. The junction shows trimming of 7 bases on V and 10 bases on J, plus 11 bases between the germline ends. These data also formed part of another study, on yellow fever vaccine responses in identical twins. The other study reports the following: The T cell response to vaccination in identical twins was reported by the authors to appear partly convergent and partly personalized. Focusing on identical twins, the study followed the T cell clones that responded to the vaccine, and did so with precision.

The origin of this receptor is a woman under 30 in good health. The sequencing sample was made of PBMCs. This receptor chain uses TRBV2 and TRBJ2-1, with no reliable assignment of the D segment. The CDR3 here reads CASTEMYEQFF. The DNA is TGTGCCAGCACCGAGATGTACGAGCAGTTCTTC.